This T cell receptor beta chain derives from a study of T cells in localized non-small cell lung cancer. Regarding the study as a whole: Across samples, adjacent lung featured a median roughly 61 of the top 100 tumor clones. Uninvolved adjacent lung showed the highest T cell clonality, exceeding tumor.

CDR3 length: 12 amino acids. The germline V and J ends were trimmed by 5 bases and 6 bases, with 9 bases remaining between them. Germline V CDR1 and CDR2: SGHAT, FQNNGV. Comments on this clone: Antigen specificity is unknown.

The assay was immunoSEQ multiplex PCR, and TCRdb's table has in-frame clones only and misses some. The top ten hold roughly 14% of the sample, which has around 91,000 clones, approximately 90% seen once. Here the sequenced sample was peripheral blood, taken before any cancer treatment. This receptor was identified in a man aged 35 to 70 with stage I squamous cell lung carcinoma. This chain joins TRBV11-2 and TRBJ2-3; D possibly corresponds to TRBD2 (5 bases). CDR3 region: CASSPRGDTQYF. The DNA for the CDR3 is TGTGCCAGCAGCCCCAGAGGGGATACGCAGTATTTT.